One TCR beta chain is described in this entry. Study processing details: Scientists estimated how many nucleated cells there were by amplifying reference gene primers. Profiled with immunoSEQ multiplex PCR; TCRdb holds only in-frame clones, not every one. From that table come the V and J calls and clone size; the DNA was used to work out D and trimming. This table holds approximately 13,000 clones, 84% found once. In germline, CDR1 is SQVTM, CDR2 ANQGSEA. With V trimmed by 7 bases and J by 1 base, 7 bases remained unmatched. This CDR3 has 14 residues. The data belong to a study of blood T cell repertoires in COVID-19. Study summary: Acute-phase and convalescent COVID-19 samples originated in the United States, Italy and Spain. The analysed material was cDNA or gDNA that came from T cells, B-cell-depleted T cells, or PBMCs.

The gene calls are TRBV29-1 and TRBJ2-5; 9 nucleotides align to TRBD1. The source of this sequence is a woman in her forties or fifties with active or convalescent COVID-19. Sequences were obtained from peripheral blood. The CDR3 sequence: CSGGQGDGQETQYF. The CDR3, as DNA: TGCAGCGGGGGACAGGGTGATGGCCAAGAGACCCAGTACTTC.